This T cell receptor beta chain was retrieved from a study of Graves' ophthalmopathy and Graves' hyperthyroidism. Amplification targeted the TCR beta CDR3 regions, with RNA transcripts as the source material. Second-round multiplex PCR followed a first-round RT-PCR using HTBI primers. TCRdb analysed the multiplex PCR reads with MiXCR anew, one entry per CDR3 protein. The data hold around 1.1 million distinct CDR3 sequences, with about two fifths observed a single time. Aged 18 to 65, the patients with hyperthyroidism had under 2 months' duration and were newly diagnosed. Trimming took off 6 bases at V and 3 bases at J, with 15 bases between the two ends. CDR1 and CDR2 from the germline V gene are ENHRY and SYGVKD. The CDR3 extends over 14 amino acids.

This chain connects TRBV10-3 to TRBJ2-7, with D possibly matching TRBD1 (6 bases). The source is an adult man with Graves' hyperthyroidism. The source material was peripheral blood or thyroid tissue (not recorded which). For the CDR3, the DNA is TGTGCCATCAGCCACCCAGGACAGAGCTACGAGCAGTACTTC. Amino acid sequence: CAISHPGQSYEQYF.